The rows below give T cell receptor beta chains drawn from one sample of a study of T cells in localized non-small cell lung cancer. The data were produced by immunoSEQ multiplex PCR, yet TCRdb's version contains in-frame clones alone and is incomplete. The sample consists of around 83,000 clones, about three quarters of them appearing once. The sample consisted of PBMCs, taken before any cancer treatment. All receptors derive from a man aged 35 to 69 with stage II squamous cell lung carcinoma. Both conserved end residues are part of each CDR3. D genes are given only for firm matches. The listing skips clone size in some rows; elsewhere it reads once, few, many or a size class.

D: -
V: TRBV27
J: TRBJ1-6
size: -
CDR3: CASRPGTHYNSPLHF

D: TRBD2
V: TRBV6-4
J: TRBJ2-3
size: -
CDR3: CASSDSGTSGSGTQYF

D: -
V: TRBV5-4
J: TRBJ2-5
size: -
CDR3: CASSPRSEPQETQYF

D: -
V: TRBV4-3
J: TRBJ1-2
size: -
CDR3: CASSQDSGAGKLHGYTF

D: TRBD2
V: TRBV14
J: TRBJ2-4
size: once
CDR3: CASSQERLAGVFAAKNIQYF

D: TRBD1
V: TRBV19
J: TRBJ1-2
size: -
CDR3: CASSMTGGNYGYTF

D: -
V: TRBV5-1
J: TRBJ1-2
size: -
CDR3: CASSSTGNPGYGYTF

D: -
V: TRBV10-3
J: TRBJ2-5
size: -
CDR3: CATKGDATVETQYF

D: -
V: TRBV6-1
J: TRBJ2-7
size: -
CDR3: CASRLSGRSSYEQYF

D: -
V: TRBV18
J: TRBJ1-4
size: -
CDR3: CASSPGQGEKLFF

D: -
V: TRBV14
J: TRBJ2-5
size: -
CDR3: CASSQVGSGTQYF

D: -
V: TRBV4-1
J: TRBJ1-4
size: once
CDR3: CASSLDRISTNEKLFF

D: TRBD1
V: TRBV19
J: TRBJ2-2
size: -
CDR3: CASSIWTGAFTGELFF

D: -
V: TRBV5-6
J: TRBJ1-1
size: -
CDR3: CASSLYRKNTEAFF

D: -
V: TRBV19
J: TRBJ2-1
size: -
CDR3: CASSSYRSGTYNEQFF

D: -
V: TRBV19
J: TRBJ2-2
size: few
CDR3: CASSIDSGPGELFF

D: -
V: TRBV9
J: TRBJ2-3
size: -
CDR3: CASSLMGDTQYF

D: -
V: TRBV2
J: TRBJ2-1
size: -
CDR3: CASSKLGRNEQFF

D: -
V: TRBV6-5
J: TRBJ2-7
size: -
CDR3: CASSYPSSTYEQYF

D: TRBD1
V: TRBV28
J: TRBJ1-1
size: -
CDR3: CATSPTTGLLLNTEAFF

D: -
V: TRBV9
J: TRBJ2-5
size: -
CDR3: CASSSLPDGQETQYF

D: -
V: TRBV7-9
J: TRBJ2-7
size: -
CDR3: CASSLGRTSYEQYF

D: TRBD2
V: TRBV4-1
J: TRBJ2-7
size: -
CDR3: CASSQEGGYGEQYF

D: TRBD1
V: TRBV4-1
J: TRBJ1-1
size: -
CDR3: CASSQDGQGSEAFF

D: TRBD2
V: TRBV7-8
J: TRBJ2-5
size: -
CDR3: CASSPTAGGGQETQYF

D: -
V: TRBV11-3
J: TRBJ2-1
size: -
CDR3: CASSFGLSLSNEQFF

D: -
V: TRBV2
J: TRBJ1-5
size: -
CDR3: CASSGILGGNQPQHF

D: -
V: TRBV2
J: TRBJ2-7
size: -
CDR3: CASRKGRGSLSEQYF

D: TRBD2
V: TRBV5-1
J: TRBJ2-7
size: -
CDR3: CASSLALAGYEQYF

D: TRBD1
V: TRBV2
J: TRBJ2-7
size: -
CDR3: CASSTGPGQGTYEQYF

D: -
V: TRBV2
J: TRBJ1-1
size: -
CDR3: CASSESSPQDTEAFF

D: TRBD2
V: TRBV5-4
J: TRBJ2-3
size: -
CDR3: CASSLEVSGRTDTQYF

D: -
V: TRBV6-5
J: TRBJ2-7
size: once
CDR3: CAAGPNVYEQYF

D: TRBD1
V: TRBV19
J: TRBJ1-2
size: -
CDR3: CASRPDRGFGYTF

D: -
V: TRBV7-2
J: TRBJ1-4
size: -
CDR3: CASGLGISTNEKLFF

D: TRBD1
V: TRBV7-8
J: TRBJ2-1
size: -
CDR3: CASSPGTGGYEQFF

D: -
V: TRBV7-9
J: TRBJ2-3
size: -
CDR3: CASSTQGGGPGSKLNTQYF

D: -
V: TRBV13
J: TRBJ2-7
size: -
CDR3: CASSPSGRAGGTSYEQYF

D: -
V: TRBV18
J: TRBJ2-1
size: -
CDR3: CASSPISGNEQFF

D: TRBD1
V: TRBV7-2
J: TRBJ1-5
size: -
CDR3: CASSLRDSNPLFNQPQHF

D: -
V: TRBV4-3
J: TRBJ1-2
size: -
CDR3: CASSQDAGGNYGYTF

D: TRBD1
V: TRBV7-2
J: TRBJ1-2
size: -
CDR3: CASSPGTGTSSGYTF

D: -
V: TRBV29-1
J: TRBJ1-6
size: -
CDR3: CSVAEGAHNSPLHF

D: TRBD1
V: TRBV5-5
J: TRBJ1-2
size: -
CDR3: CASSLLDRGGNYGYTF

D: -
V: TRBV27
J: TRBJ2-7
size: -
CDR3: CASSFDKNYEQYF

D: -
V: TRBV6-1
J: TRBJ2-2
size: -
CDR3: CASSSSDRNTGELFF

D: TRBD1
V: TRBV28
J: TRBJ1-4
size: -
CDR3: CASRPDRGLERTNEKLFF

D: -
V: TRBV19
J: TRBJ1-3
size: -
CDR3: CASLRGKAGNTIYF

D: -
V: TRBV13
J: TRBJ1-1
size: -
CDR3: CASSLGRGTEAFF

D: -
V: TRBV27
J: TRBJ2-6
size: -
CDR3: CASSLSRRADSGANVLTF

D: TRBD1
V: TRBV28
J: TRBJ2-7
size: once
CDR3: CASSFRTGTHEQYF

D: -
V: TRBV13
J: TRBJ1-3
size: once
CDR3: CASTLRTVGGNTIYF

D: -
V: TRBV7-6
J: TRBJ1-3
size: -
CDR3: CASSQQSVDWGSGNTIYF

D: -
V: TRBV7-6
J: TRBJ2-5
size: -
CDR3: CASSLEASVRRETQYF

D: -
V: TRBV5-5
J: TRBJ2-7
size: -
CDR3: CASSWDGNYEQYF

D: -
V: TRBV5-4
J: TRBJ1-3
size: -
CDR3: CASSWNSGNTIYF

D: -
V: TRBV7-8
J: TRBJ1-3
size: once
CDR3: CASSLERVSGNTIYF